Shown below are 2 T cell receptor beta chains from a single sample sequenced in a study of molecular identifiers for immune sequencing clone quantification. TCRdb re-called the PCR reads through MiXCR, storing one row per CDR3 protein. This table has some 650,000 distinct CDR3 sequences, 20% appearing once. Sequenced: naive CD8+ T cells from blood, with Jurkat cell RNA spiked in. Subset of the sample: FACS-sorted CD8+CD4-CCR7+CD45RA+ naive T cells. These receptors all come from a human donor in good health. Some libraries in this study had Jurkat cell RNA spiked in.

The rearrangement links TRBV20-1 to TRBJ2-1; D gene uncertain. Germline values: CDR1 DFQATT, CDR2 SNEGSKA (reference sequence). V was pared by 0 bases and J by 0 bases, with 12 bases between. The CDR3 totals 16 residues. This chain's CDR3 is CSARDQDGSSYNEQFF. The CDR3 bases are TGCAGTGCTAGAGACCAGGACGGTAGCTCCTACAATGAGCAGTTCTTC.

The CDR3 bases are TGCGCCAGCAGCCAAGATAGGCTAGCGGGGGGTCTGATTGGAGAGACCCAGTACTTC. The encoded protein is CASSQDRLAGGLIGETQYF. The gene calls are TRBV4-3 and TRBJ2-5; 11 nucleotides align to TRBD2. Germline CDR1 and CDR2: LGHNA and YSLEER. This CDR3 has 19 amino acids. V shed 0 bases and J 4 bases; nucleotides not matched to a gene: 13.